The 27 T cell receptor beta chains listed next were all sequenced from one sample in a study of blood T cell repertoires in COVID-19. Assay: immunoSEQ multiplex PCR; the TCRdb copy retains only in-frame clones and omits some. The profile covers 250,000 to 300,000 clones, with less than 85% appearing a single time and 4.6% taken by the ten largest. The sample consisted of peripheral blood. Receptors were obtained from a man in his fifties or sixties who had recovered from COVID-19.

CDR3 amino acids: CASSLKLVTGELFF. In DNA, the CDR3 is TGTGCCAGCAGCTTGAAACTAGTCACCGGGGAGCTGTTTTTT. The chain couples TRBV11-1 to TRBJ2-2; a possible D gene is TRBD2 (5 bases). The V and J ends lost 3 bases and 4 bases respectively, with 9 bases between them. The length of the CDR3 is 14 residues. Germline CDR1 and CDR2: SGHAT and FQDESV (reference sequence).

This clone occurred a few times. The chain links TRBV27 to TRBJ2-7; tentative D call: TRBD2 (7 bases). CDR3 length: 17 residues. Germline loops: CDR1 MNHEY, CDR2 SMNVEV (reference sequence). V lost 5 bases to trimming and J lost 0 bases, with 20 bases between them. CDR3 region: CASSAGGEAGHSYEQYF. CDR3 in DNA: TGTGCCAGCAGTGCCGGGGGAGAAGCGGGACACTCCTACGAGCAGTACTTC.

V is TRBV19 and J is TRBJ2-7; 10 nucleotides line up with TRBD1. CDR3 size: 15 residues. With V trimmed by 5 bases and J by 6 bases, 10 bases remained unmatched. CDR1 is LNHDA and CDR2 is SQIVND in the germline V gene (reference sequence). The CDR3 nucleotides read TGTGCCAGTAGTCTCACCGGGACAGGGGTGGGCGAGCAGTACTTC. Its protein is CASSLTGTGVGEQYF.

The table lists this clone with a few counts. The chain recombines TRBV18 with TRBJ2-7, with D maybe TRBD1 (6 bases). Germline lookup yields CDR1 KGHSH and CDR2 LQKENI. V was clipped by 5 bases and J by 5 bases, with 13 bases between them. The CDR3 loop spans 13 amino acids. This CDR3 is CASSATQGNEQYF. Here the CDR3 DNA reads TGTGCCAGCTCAGCCACACAGGGAAACGAGCAGTACTTC.

This clone was recorded a few times. The J gene is TRBJ2-7, the V gene TRBV5-6; TRBD2 aligns across 13 bases. Germline CDR1 SGHDT, CDR2 YYEEEE. With 4 bases clipped from V and 7 bases from J, the junction kept 8 bases outside the gene matches. This CDR3 spans 15 amino acids. The CDR3 DNA sequence: TGTGCCAGCAGCGGGCGACTAGCGGGAGGATGGGAGCAGTACTTC. Translation: CASSGRLAGGWEQYF. Together with reference TRBV5-6 and TRBJ2-7, the CDR3 gives the full variable domain: DAGVTQSPTHLIKTRGQQVTLRCSPKSGHDTVSWYQQALGQGPQFIFQYYEEEERQRGNFPDRFSGHQFPNYSSELNVNALLLGDSALYLCASSGRLAGGWEQYFGPGTRLTVT.

The genes are TRBV16 and TRBJ2-7; no firm D call. CDR1 and CDR2 from the germline V gene are KGHSY and FQNENV. The length of the CDR3 is 14 residues. With 1 base removed from V and 3 bases from J, the gap between germline ends came to 10 bases. As DNA, the CDR3 is TGTGCCAGCAGCCAATTCGAGGTCATCTACGAGCAGTACTTC. It yields the protein CASSQFEVIYEQYF.

V is TRBV6-2 or TRBV6-3 and J is TRBJ1-6, with 11 positions matching TRBD1. CDR3 length equals 16 residues. Trimming cost V 5 bases and J 8 bases; bases outside gene matches: 8. CDR1 and CDR2 from the germline V gene are MNHEY and SVGEGT. CDR3 DNA: TGTGCCAGCAGTACATTCGGACAGGGGGCTGATTCACCCCTCCACTTT. Translation: CASSTFGQGADSPLHF.

The chain has TRBV19 and TRBJ1-5; 8 bases are a match to TRBD1. CDR1 and CDR2 (germline): LNHDA, SQIVND (reference sequence). The V gene end was trimmed by 5 bases and the J gene end by 2 bases; junction bases not matched to a gene: 8. CDR3 size: 16 residues. The CDR3 is CASSPPGQVGNQPQHF. The CDR3 DNA sequence: TGTGCCAGTAGTCCCCCGGGACAGGTTGGCAATCAGCCCCAGCATTTT.

The genes are TRBV24-1 and TRBJ2-1, with TRBD2 matching 14 bases. V dropped 3 bases and J dropped 7; count of bases not matched to a gene: 4. CDR3 size: 16 residues. Germline CDR1 KGHDR, CDR2 SFDVKD. CDR3 protein: CATSDGTSGRANEQFF. CDR3 coding DNA: TGTGCCACCAGTGATGGGACTAGCGGGAGAGCAAATGAGCAGTTCTTC.

The J gene is TRBJ2-6, the V gene TRBV7-9; 7 nucleotides line up with TRBD1. The CDR3 is made up of 15 amino acids. Germline-derived CDR1 and CDR2 are SEHNR and FQNEAQ (reference sequence). The junction had 3 bases not matched to a gene; V was cut back by 5 bases and J by 2 bases. In DNA form, the CDR3 reads TGTGCCAGCAGCCGAGGGGGCGCTGGGGCCAACGTCCTGACTTTC. This encodes CASSRGGAGANVLTF.

The V call is TRBV6-5, the J call TRBJ1-3; TRBD1 matches at 8 bases. With V trimmed by 6 bases and J by 5 bases, 6 bases remained unmatched. Germline V gene data show CDR1 as MNHEY and CDR2 as SVGAGI. This CDR3 contains 14 residues. CDR3 coding DNA: TGTGCCAGCAGGGTTCAGGGGGCGAGAAACACCATATATTTT. It encodes CASRVQGARNTIYF.

The chain couples TRBV9 to TRBJ1-1, with D maybe TRBD1 (6 bases). This CDR3 is built from 16 residues. Looked up from germline, CDR1 is SGDLS and CDR2 is YYNGEE. V gave up 4 bases and J gave up 0 bases, with 16 bases separating them. The CDR3 nucleotides read TGTGCCAGCAGCCCTTCTTTAGGACAGATGAACACTGAAGCTTTCTTT. Amino acids: CASSPSLGQMNTEAFF.

The chain uses TRBV9 and TRBJ2-1, with 14 positions matching TRBD2. From germline, CDR1 is SGDLS and CDR2 YYNGEE. This CDR3 is 16 amino acids long. Unmatched junction bases numbered 7, after V lost 3 bases and J lost 8 bases. CDR3 coding DNA: TGTGCCAGCAGCGGAAGACTAGCGGGGGGGCTGGATGAGCAGTTCTTC. Translated: CASSGRLAGGLDEQFF.

This rearrangement joins TRBV5-1 to TRBJ1-4, with 9 bases identical to TRBD1. The V gene end was trimmed by 5 bases and the J gene end by 7 bases; junction bases not matched to a gene: 12. Germline V gene lookup returns CDR1 SGHRS and CDR2 YFSETQ. The CDR3 is made up of 16 amino acids. CDR3 coding DNA: TGCGCCAGCAGTCTGGCCGGGACAGGGTTGGGTGAAAAACTGTTTTTT. Its protein product is CASSLAGTGLGEKLFF.

This chain connects TRBV6-5 to TRBJ1-2; 8 bases are shared with TRBD1. CDR3 size: 13 residues. The V gene end was trimmed by 7 bases and the J gene end by 4 bases; junction bases not matched to a gene: 5. The germline V gene has CDR1 MNHEY and CDR2 SVGAGI. CDR3 in amino acids: CASTVGQGYGYTF. DNA of the CDR3: TGTGCCAGCACCGTCGGACAGGGCTATGGCTACACCTTC.

Written as DNA, the CDR3 is TGTGCCAGCAGGTCCATAGGACAGGGGGCATACTATGGCTACACCTTC. Amino acids: CASRSIGQGAYYGYTF. The genes are TRBV11-2 and TRBJ1-2; 11 bases are a match to TRBD1. The CDR3 extends over 16 amino acids. V was clipped by 6 bases and J by 3 bases; unmatched bases: 9. Germline V gene sequence: CDR1 SGHAT, CDR2 FQNNGV.

The chain carries TRBV11-2 and TRBJ1-6; 8 bases map to TRBD1. The CDR3 length is 15 residues. Trimming at V came to 1 base and at J to 8 bases, leaving 4 bases not matched to a gene. Germline CDR1 and CDR2: SGHAT and FQNNGV. CDR3 region: CASSLGTGTYSPLHF. The CDR3 coding sequence is TGTGCCAGCAGCTTAGGGACAGGGACCTATTCACCCCTCCACTTT.

The chain recombines TRBV4-1 with TRBJ2-3; tentatively, D is TRBD2 (6 bases). The V gene lost 6 bases and the J gene lost 2 bases, with 12 bases spanning the gap. Per the germline V gene, CDR1 is MGHRA and CDR2 is YSYEKL. This CDR3 is 14 amino acids long. The DNA for the CDR3 is TGCGCCAGCAGTCTTAGCGGATTCACAGATACGCAGTATTTT. Translation gives CASSLSGFTDTQYF.

The V and J genes are TRBV5-1 and TRBJ2-7; TRBD1 aligns across 7 bases. Germline lookup yields CDR1 SGHRS and CDR2 YFSETQ. The ends lost 0 bases at V and 4 bases at J; junction bases unmatched: 4. The CDR3 is made up of 14 amino acids. The DNA of the CDR3 is TGCGCCAGCAGCTTGGACAGGGGAAGGTACGAGCAGTACTTC. It translates to CASSLDRGRYEQYF. Filled out from reference TRBV5-1 and TRBJ2-7, the complete variable domain reads KAGVTQTPRYLIKTRGQQVTLSCSPISGHRSVSWYQQTPGQGLQFLFEYFSETQRNKGNFPGRFSGRQFSNSRSEMNVSTLELGDSALYLCASSLDRGRYEQYFGPGTRLTVT.

The V and J genes are TRBV28 and TRBJ2-7; perhaps TRBD1 as D (5 bases). The CDR3 runs to 12 residues. Germline V CDR1 and CDR2: MDHEN, SYDVKM. Trimming pared 5 bases from V and 5 bases from J, leaving 10 bases between. The DNA for the CDR3 is TGTGCCAGCAGTGCGGACATCGACGAGCAGTACTTC. It translates to CASSADIDEQYF.

The chain links TRBV7-8 to TRBJ2-3, with TRBD1 as a possible D gene (5 bases). The CDR3 totals 15 residues. CDR1 is SGHVS, CDR2 FQNEAQ, per germline. V lost 1 base and J lost 4, with 12 bases in between. The CDR3 sequence is CASSLDFLGADTQYF. The DNA for the CDR3 is TGTGCCAGCAGCTTAGATTTTTTAGGGGCAGATACGCAGTATTTT. Combining the CDR3 with reference TRBV7-8 and TRBJ2-3 gives the whole variable domain GAGVSQSPRYKVAKRGQDVALRCDPISGHVSLFWYQQALGQGPEFLTYFQNEAQLDKSGLPSDRFFAERPEGSVSTLKIQRTQQEDSAVYLCASSLDFLGADTQYFGPGTRLTVL.

J is TRBJ1-2 and V is TRBV7-2, with 7 bases aligning to TRBD1. CDR1 is SGHTA and CDR2 is FQGNSA in the germline V gene. V dropped 2 bases and J dropped 1; count of bases not matched to a gene: 16. The CDR3 is made up of 19 amino acids. Here the CDR3 DNA reads TGTGCCAGCAGCTTAATGTCCGGCTGGGGGGACAGCGTTAACTATGGCTACACCTTC. This translates into CASSLMSGWGDSVNYGYTF.

The chain joins TRBV30 to TRBJ1-3; D possibly corresponds to TRBD1 (5 bases). Germline CDR1 GTSNPN, CDR2 SVGIG (reference sequence). The CDR3 contains 13 residues. The CDR3 loop is CAGGEGFGNTIYF. CDR3 DNA sequence: TGTGCGGGGGGGGAAGGTTTTGGAAACACCATATATTTT.

The table lists this clone with a count of one. The chain is built from TRBV30 and TRBJ1-2; D gene unclear. The germline gives CDR1 GTSNPN, CDR2 SVGIG (reference sequence). V lost 0 bases, J lost 5 bases, and 7 bases lay in between. The length of the CDR3 is 12 residues. The CDR3 sequence: CAWSVVGYGYTF. The CDR3 DNA reads TGTGCCTGGAGTGTAGTCGGTTATGGCTACACCTTC.

This rearrangement joins TRBV6-5 to TRBJ2-3; D perhaps matches TRBD1 (6 bases). Germline V gene lookup returns CDR1 MNHEY and CDR2 SVGAGI. Trimming stripped 7 bases from V and 0 bases from J, with 14 bases between. The CDR3 is 15 residues long. CDR3 amino acids: CASTLGGSSTDTQYF. In DNA, the CDR3 is TGTGCCAGCACCCTAGGGGGTAGCAGCACAGATACGCAGTATTTT.

This clone was counted between two and nine times. This chain links TRBV18 with TRBJ1-1; D perhaps matches TRBD1 (5 bases). This CDR3 comprises 12 residues. Germline lookup yields CDR1 KGHSH and CDR2 LQKENI. V shed 6 bases and J shed 9 bases, with 14 bases lying between them. Written as DNA, the CDR3 is TGTGCCAGCTCCCCAGACAGTGAACAAGCTTTCTTT. Protein product: CASSPDSEQAFF.

This sequence joins TRBV5-1 and TRBJ2-7; weak D call: TRBD1 (5 bases). The CDR3 has 15 amino acids. CDR1 SGHRS and CDR2 YFSETQ come from the germline V gene. Trimming pared 0 bases from V and 3 bases from J, leaving 13 bases between. The DNA for the CDR3 is TGCGCCAGCAGCTTGGCTCCAGGGATTAACTACGAGCAGTACTTC. Its protein product is CASSLAPGINYEQYF.